The entry below describes one T cell receptor beta chain. Its antigen is as yet unknown. This sample stems from a study of CD8+CD57+ T cells in acquired aplastic anemia. About the research overall: An average of approximately 11 million reads for CD4+ cells was obtained from healthy donors.

General observations from the study: Patients shared approximately 30 CD8+ CDR3 sequences with controls.

Investigators profiled TCR beta VDJ and CDR3 from genomic DNA template. One entry per CDR3 protein results from TCRdb running MiXCR on the reads. The repertoire holds 40,000 or so distinct CDR3 sequences, around 76% seen once, with over 20% in the top ten. Germline V gene lookup returns CDR1 PRHDT and CDR2 FYEKMQ (reference sequence). The CDR3 is 17 amino acids. J was trimmed by 5 bases and V by 0 bases; bases with no gene match: 10. Source material: sorted CD4+, CD8+, or CD8+CD57+ T cells (not recorded which) from PBMCs. The sequence was collected from a human donor in good health, serving as a control. The V and J genes are TRBV13 and TRBJ2-3, with TRBD2 identical over 8 bases. CDR3: CASSLGGAGARGDTQYF. Written as DNA, the CDR3 is TGTGCCAGCAGCTTAGGGGGAGCGGGGGCCCGCGGAGATACGCAGTATTTT.